What follows are 25 T cell receptor beta chains derived from one specimen sequenced in a study of OX40 agonist ivuxolimab in advanced cancers. TCRdb keeps only in-frame clones here, not all; method: immunoSEQ multiplex PCR. This table holds 67,000 or so clones, roughly nine tenths found once. The sample in question was CD4+ or CD8+ T cells sorted from blood, obtained in a trial of the OX40 agonist ivuxolimab. These receptors were taken from an adult with an advanced solid tumor such as melanoma, head and neck, liver or kidney cancer.

The chain uses TRBV2 and TRBJ2-5, with D hard to call. The CDR3 sequence is 9 residues long. Trimming removed 8 bases from V and 5 bases from J, with 3 bases in between. The germline gives CDR1 SNHLY, CDR2 FYNNEI. Here the CDR3 DNA reads TGTGCCAGCCCGGAGACCCAGTACTTC. Protein sequence: CASPETQYF.

V usage is TRBV11-3 and J usage is TRBJ2-3; perhaps TRBD2 as D (7 bases). This CDR3 region has 15 residues. Germline V lookup: CDR1 SGHNT, CDR2 YENEEA. The germline V and J ends were trimmed by 6 bases and 4 bases, with 17 bases remaining between them. The CDR3: CASSSRGGRADTQYF. The CDR3 DNA reads TGTGCCAGCAGTTCGAGGGGGGGCCGCGCAGATACGCAGTATTTT.

The V call is TRBV11-2, the J call TRBJ1-6, with D perhaps matching TRBD1 (6 bases). Germline V gene sequence: CDR1 SGHAT, CDR2 FQNNGV. CDR3 length: 15 residues. V lost 2 bases, J lost 7 bases, and 12 bases lay in between. The CDR3 DNA is TGTGCCAGCAGCTTATTGGGGGCGCGGAATTCACCCCTCCACTTT. Translating gives CASSLLGARNSPLHF.

This clone was observed once. J is TRBJ1-3 and V is TRBV30; D is uncertain. Trimming removed 0 bases at V and 4 bases at J, with 7 bases between. The germline V gene has CDR1 GTSNPN and CDR2 SVGIG (reference sequence). This CDR3 is built from 13 residues. The CDR3 sequence is CAWSVLAGNTIYF. DNA for the CDR3: TGTGCCTGGAGTGTATTAGCCGGAAACACCATATATTTT. Using reference TRBV30 and TRBJ1-3 for the parts outside the CDR3, the full variable domain is SQTIHQWPATLVQPVGSPLSLECTVEGTSNPNLYWYRQAAGRGLQLLFYSVGIGQISSEVPQNLSASRPQDRQFILSSKKLLLSDSGFYLCAWSVLAGNTIYFGEGSWLTVV.

The chain employs TRBV19 and TRBJ2-7; 10 bases match TRBD1. Trimming cost V 1 base and J 3 bases; bases outside gene matches: 3. Germline V gene lookup returns CDR1 LNHDA and CDR2 SQIVND (reference sequence). This CDR3 spans 15 amino acids. In DNA form, the CDR3 reads TGTGCCAGTAGTATAGGTGGACAGGGGGTCTACGAGCAGTACTTC. It encodes CASSIGGQGVYEQYF.

The chain couples TRBV9 to TRBJ1-2; 9 positions agree with TRBD1. The junction had 5 bases not matched to a gene; V was cut back by 4 bases and J by 4 bases. Germline V gives CDR1 SGDLS, CDR2 YYNGEE. The CDR3 loop spans 14 amino acids. CDR3 region: CASSPGTGSYGYTF. CDR3 in DNA: TGTGCCAGCAGCCCAGGGACAGGGAGCTATGGCTACACCTTC.

The J gene is TRBJ2-7, the V gene TRBV6-1, with D unclear. The CDR3 length is 13 residues. Trimming left V 8 bases short and J 3 bases short, with 14 bases between. The V gene's germline CDR1 is MNHNS and CDR2 SASEGT. The CDR3 region has the DNA TGTGCCAGCCGAAGTCAAACCATCTACGAGCAGTACTTC. It codes for CASRSQTIYEQYF.

This chain connects TRBV5-1 to TRBJ1-2; 7 bases map to TRBD1. CDR1 SGHRS and CDR2 YFSETQ come from the germline V gene. The CDR3 spans 14 residues. The junction had 5 bases not matched to a gene; V was cut back by 0 bases and J by 6 bases. This CDR3 is CASSLASTGNGYTF. The CDR3 coding sequence is TGCGCCAGCAGCTTGGCCTCGACAGGGAATGGCTACACCTTC.

The chain uses TRBV7-9 and TRBJ2-5; D is undetermined. Trimming left V 4 bases short and J 1 base short, with 1 base between. Germline V gene data show CDR1 as SEHNR and CDR2 as FQNEAQ (reference sequence). The CDR3 covers 11 residues. The CDR3 DNA reads as TGTGCCAGCAGCTCCCAAGAGACCCAGTACTTC. Translating it yields CASSSQETQYF. The variable domain in full, with the rest retrieved from reference TRBV7-9 and TRBJ2-5, is DTGVSQNPRHKITKRGQNVTFRCDPISEHNRLYWYRQTLGQGPEFLTYFQNEAQLEKSRLLSDRFSAERPKGSFSTLEIQRTEQGDSAMYLCASSSQETQYFGPGTRLLVL.

V usage is TRBV5-8 and J usage is TRBJ1-2; D is unclear. Trimming left V 0 bases short and J 1 base short, with 7 bases between. The CDR3 covers 14 residues. CDR1 SGHTS and CDR2 YDEGEE come from the germline V gene. The CDR3 nucleotides read TGTGCCAGCAGCTTGGAAGCAGATAACTATGGCTACACCTTC. This encodes CASSLEADNYGYTF.

The rearrangement links TRBV11-3 to TRBJ2-2; D perhaps matches TRBD1 (6 bases). V dropped 1 base and J dropped 4 bases, with 16 bases sitting between them. In germline, CDR1 is SGHNT, CDR2 YENEEA. CDR3 size: 17 residues. Here the CDR3 reads CASSLGSGRGATGELFF. The CDR3 coding sequence is TGTGCCAGCAGCTTAGGGTCCGGCAGGGGAGCCACCGGGGAGCTGTTTTTT.

The rearrangement joins TRBV18 to TRBJ2-1, with D perhaps TRBD2 (7 bases). With 4 bases removed from V and 4 bases from J, the gap between germline ends came to 20 bases. Per the germline V gene, CDR1 is KGHSH and CDR2 is LQKENI. There are 17 residues in the CDR3. CDR3 protein: CASSLVSSGGRYNEQFF. In nucleotides, the CDR3 is TGTGCCAGCTCACTGGTGAGTTCGGGGGGCCGTTACAATGAGCAGTTCTTC.

V is TRBV19 and J is TRBJ1-2; unclear D gene. The CDR3 length is 11 residues. V dropped 5 bases and J dropped 8 bases, with 9 bases sitting between them. Germline assignment: CDR1 LNHDA and CDR2 SQIVND (reference sequence). Written as DNA, the CDR3 is TGTGCCAGTAGTCCCGGTTTCGGCTACACCTTC. Its protein is CASSPGFGYTF.

The chain uses TRBV14 and TRBJ1-1, with D tentatively TRBD1 (5 bases). This CDR3 comprises 16 residues. Looked up from germline, CDR1 is SGHDN and CDR2 is FVKESK. The germline V and J ends were trimmed by 4 bases and 0 bases, with 15 bases remaining between them. The CDR3 coding sequence is TGTGCCAGCAGCCCCCGCGGGGCGGGGATGAACACTGAAGCTTTCTTT. Amino acids: CASSPRGAGMNTEAFF.

The chain combines TRBV10-1 with TRBJ1-1, with D maybe TRBD1 (5 bases). Germline V gives CDR1 WNHNN, CDR2 SYGVQD (reference sequence). CDR3 length: 13 residues. Trimming removed 4 bases from V and 1 base from J, with 7 bases in between. CDR3 in amino acids: CASSVQANTEAFF. As DNA, the CDR3 is TGCGCCAGCAGTGTACAGGCGAACACTGAAGCTTTCTTT.

The gene calls are TRBV19 and TRBJ1-6; no clear D gene. Germline V gives CDR1 LNHDA, CDR2 SQIVND (reference sequence). This CDR3 contains 16 residues. Trimming stripped 4 bases from V and 0 bases from J, with 10 bases between. The CDR3 loop reads CASSTSTSSYNSPLHF. The DNA of the CDR3 is TGTGCCAGTAGTACCTCCACAAGCTCCTATAATTCACCCCTCCACTTT.

J is TRBJ2-3 and V is TRBV11-2; D not certain. V lost 0 bases and J 5 bases, leaving 3 bases between the germline ends. The germline gives CDR1 SGHAT, CDR2 FQNNGV. This CDR3 is built from 12 residues. CDR3 region: CASSLDRDTQYF. The CDR3 DNA follows: TGTGCCAGCAGCTTAGATAGAGATACGCAGTATTTT.

V is TRBV27 and J is TRBJ2-7; 7 nucleotides match TRBD1. V gave up 4 bases and J gave up 2 bases; unmatched junction bases: 11. Germline-derived CDR1 and CDR2 are MNHEY and SMNVEV (reference sequence). This CDR3 comprises 16 residues. CDR3 residues: CASSSTGQAWAYEQYF. Here the CDR3 DNA reads TGTGCCAGCAGTTCGACAGGACAGGCGTGGGCCTACGAGCAGTACTTC.

This chain's CDR3 is CASSQGPAGAKVDEQFF. The DNA for the CDR3 is TGCGCCAGCAGCCAGGGACCGGCAGGGGCCAAAGTCGATGAGCAGTTCTTC. The chain combines TRBV4-1 with TRBJ2-1; possible D gene TRBD1, 6 bases. CDR3 length: 17 amino acids. Between the trimmed V and J ends, which lost 3 bases and 8 bases, there was a span of 23 bases. The germline CDR1 and CDR2 sequences are MGHRA and YSYEKL.

This chain joins TRBV5-4 and TRBJ1-2; 7 nucleotides match TRBD1. With V trimmed by 2 bases and J by 7 bases, 11 bases remained unmatched. The CDR3 runs 15 residues. Germline CDR1 and CDR2: SGHNT and YYREEE (reference sequence). The chain's CDR3 is CASSLDRAVGLGYTF. The CDR3 DNA follows: TGTGCCAGCAGCTTAGACAGGGCGGTTGGACTTGGCTACACCTTC.

This clone was counted a single time. The chain couples TRBV30 to TRBJ1-2, with 8 positions matching TRBD1. Germline loops: CDR1 GTSNPN, CDR2 SVGIG (reference sequence). The CDR3 spans 13 residues. The CDR3 reads CASARDRPYGYTF. As DNA, the CDR3 is TGTGCTTCTGCCCGGGACAGGCCCTATGGCTACACCTTC.

The J gene is TRBJ2-3, the V gene TRBV5-1; 7 positions agree with TRBD2. V gave up 6 bases and J gave up 5 bases; unmatched junction bases: 15. The CDR3 runs to 16 residues. The V gene's germline CDR1 is SGHRS and CDR2 YFSETQ. CDR3 loop: CASTGASGQRVDTQYF. The CDR3 region has the DNA TGCGCCAGCACTGGGGCTAGCGGCCAGAGGGTAGATACGCAGTATTTT.

The gene calls are TRBV4-1 and TRBJ1-3; possibly TRBD1 for D (5 bases). Germline V CDR1 and CDR2: MGHRA, YSYEKL. V shed 1 base and J shed 4 bases, with 17 bases lying between them. CDR3 size: 17 residues. This CDR3 reads CASSQGGDEMWGNTIYF. The CDR3 DNA reads TGCGCCAGCAGCCAAGGGGGCGATGAGATGTGGGGAAACACCATATATTTT.

The rearrangement uses TRBV5-5 and TRBJ1-2; 7 nucleotides agree with TRBD1. The ends lost 1 base at V and 7 bases at J; junction bases unmatched: 22. CDR3 length equals 19 residues. Germline V CDR1 and CDR2: SGHKS, YYEKEE (reference sequence). CDR3 protein: CASSLTVGDSELYRGGYTF. The CDR3 DNA is TGTGCCAGCAGCTTGACTGTGGGGGACAGTGAGCTCTACAGAGGTGGCTACACCTTC.

This rearrangement joins TRBV30 to TRBJ1-6; tentatively, D is TRBD1 (5 bases). The CDR3 has 13 residues. From germline, CDR1 is GTSNPN and CDR2 SVGIG (reference sequence). The V end was cut by 1 base, the J end by 6 bases, with 7 bases between. CDR3: CAWSDQGNSPLHF. CDR3 in DNA: TGTGCCTGGAGTGATCAGGGTAATTCACCCCTCCACTTT.